The rows below give T cell receptor beta chains drawn from one sample of a study of vaccination and CD4 T cells after COVID-19. For these receptors, no antigen is known. TCRdb analysed the PCR reads with MiXCR anew, one entry per CDR3 protein. Of more than 13,000 distinct CDR3 sequences listed, around 74% are singletons. Sequenced material: CD4+ T cells from blood, cultured in vitro. The receptors originated from a human donor who had recovered from COVID-19. The conserved cysteine and the conserved F or W are not part of the CDR3 here. Only part of the rows carry a size: once, few, many, or a class if the clone is expanded.

clone_size,v_call,cdr3_aa
NA,TRBV10-1,ASSESIGGPRTGELF
once,TRBV7-2,ASSLEGQGASGYT
few,TRBV4-3,ASSQGGSGRGSTDTQY
NA,TRBV6-2/TRBV6-3,ASSYSRLQAGELF
NA,TRBV7-2,ASSVTGFGYT
few,TRBV6-1,ASSADRGGVQPQH
NA,TRBV20-1,SASRISGTYGYT
few,TRBV24-1,ATWGQHTEAF
NA,TRBV20-1,SAKDVQGSYGYT
medium-sized,TRBV20-1,SADSGRPSYEQY
NA,TRBV27,ATRWGGTSGNTEAF
once,TRBV11-3,ASSSWTGDTYEQY
NA,TRBV7-3,ASSRGSGRATGELF
NA,TRBV20-1,SARWDSIEQY
NA,TRBV2,ASRPRDKGYGYT
NA,TRBV10-1,ASSVGARETQY
NA,TRBV4-3,ASSRDAEGETQY
NA,TRBV6-5,ASSYIGRTTEAF
NA,TRBV7-2,ASSPQPGTLYGYT
NA,TRBV6-4,ASSEGTGENSPLH
NA,TRBV20-1,SARTGGNTEAF
few,TRBV6-2/TRBV6-3,ASSYRQNQPQH
NA,TRBV11-2,ASSLDTSAPYEQY
once,TRBV18,ASSPPNRETDTQY
NA,TRBV6-1,ASSEAAQALVYGYT
NA,TRBV30,AWSVFQGANYGYT
NA,TRBV28,ASAVGSWGNTIY
few,TRBV27,ASRLHAAGELF
once,TRBV20-1,SAPQETQY
NA,TRBV6-2/TRBV6-3,ASSYLPGSGKETQY
few,TRBV20-1,SANRAINQPQH
NA,TRBV9,ASSVGTGVLAKNIQY
NA,TRBV19,ASSEPGGSNQPQH
NA,TRBV7-9,ASSYKQETQY
NA,TRBV6-1,ASSDLGQGETEAF
NA,TRBV6-2/TRBV6-3,ASSYSGGNTEAF
few,TRBV20-1,SSGTGLLWENSPLH
few,TRBV4-1,ASSQGRRQGGNTEAF
NA,TRBV6-1,ASREDRGRNQPQH
few,TRBV27,ASSFQWPLSRVEQY
NA,TRBV7-2,ASSLNLEAF
NA,TRBV6-1,ASSTSSGRGEQY
NA,TRBV5-4,ASRSMAAGTDTQY
NA,TRBV6-5,ASSYSGGERNSYEQY
NA,TRBV7-9,ASSHSAGVHYEQY
NA,TRBV2,ASSEAPNTEAF
NA,TRBV7-2,ASSQDLGGIRDTIY
few,TRBV27,AIKVGPSTDTQY
NA,TRBV6-1,ASSAGTARPREQY
NA,TRBV24-1,ATSGGTVYGYT
NA,TRBV6-2/TRBV6-3,ASSSAGGGSYEQY
NA,TRBV20-1,SAMGTLRGNQPQH
NA,TRBV7-2,ASSPPAGEETQY
few,TRBV28,ASRGQENQPQH